One sample yielded the 14 T cell receptor beta chains listed below, sequenced in a study of T cells after yellow fever vaccination. In TCRdb, the 5' RACE reads were re-called with MiXCR into one record per CDR3 protein. The top ten hold 20% to 30% of the sample, which has hundreds of thousands of distinct CDR3 sequences, roughly 3.5% seen once. The sample consisted of PBMCs, taken on the day of the yellow fever booster vaccination. These receptors all come from a man younger than 30 who received the YFV17D yellow fever vaccine.

This clonotype was observed a few times. This sequence joins TRBV10-3 and TRBJ2-4; D remains unclear. V was cut by 0 bases and J by 7 bases, with 10 bases left in between. CDR1 and CDR2 (germline): ENHRY, SYGVKD. The CDR3 extends over 14 amino acids. The CDR3 region is CAISESGDWNIQYF. The CDR3, as DNA: TGTGCCATCAGTGAGTCGGGTGACTGGAACATTCAGTACTTC.

This clonotype was counted many times. The CDR3 protein is CASSLRRQGFTGELFF. In DNA form, the CDR3 reads TGTGCCAGTAGTCTCCGCCGACAGGGATTCACCGGGGAGCTGTTTTTT. This chain uses TRBV19 with TRBJ2-2; TRBD1 agrees at 7 bases. The germline CDR1 and CDR2 sequences are LNHDA and SQIVND (reference sequence). CDR3 length equals 16 residues. V lost 5 bases, J lost 4 bases, and 10 bases stayed unmatched.

The rearrangement links TRBV7-6 to TRBJ1-3; D is possibly TRBD1 (5 bases). Germline-derived CDR1 and CDR2 are SGHVS and FNYEAQ. The germline V and J ends were trimmed by 3 bases and 2 bases, with 14 bases remaining between them. The CDR3 runs 16 residues. In DNA form, the CDR3 reads TGTGCCAGCAGCTTTCTTTCAGGGTACACTGGAAACACCATATATTTT. This gives the protein CASSFLSGYTGNTIYF.

The J gene is TRBJ2-3, the V gene TRBV12-3 or TRBV12-4; a possible D gene is TRBD1 (5 bases). V was cut by 5 bases and J by 3 bases, with 9 bases left in between. This CDR3 spans 13 amino acids. CDR3 in amino acids: CASSGAVTDTQYF. The DNA of the CDR3 is TGTGCCAGCAGTGGGGCTGTGACAGATACGCAGTATTTT.

The CDR3 DNA sequence: TGCAGCGCCGATTGGGGGCTGGGCACTGAAGCTTTCTTT. Amino acids: CSADWGLGTEAFF. The V call is TRBV29-1, the J call TRBJ1-1; the D gene is possibly TRBD1 (6 bases). Deletions cut 7 bases from V and 4 bases from J, with 16 bases between. This CDR3 contains 13 residues. Germline V gene lookup returns CDR1 SQVTM and CDR2 ANQGSEA.

This clonotype was picked up one time. The chain links TRBV5-4 to TRBJ1-5, with D possibly being TRBD1 (5 bases). CDR1 is SGHNT and CDR2 is YYREEE in the germline V gene (reference sequence). The CDR3 runs to 13 residues. Deletions cut 5 bases from V and 7 bases from J, with 13 bases between. The CDR3 region has the DNA TGTGCCAGCAGGATGCAGGGCGGCCAGCCCCAGCATTTT. Translating gives CASRMQGGQPQHF.

This clonotype turned up a few times. The chain couples TRBV6-5 to TRBJ2-2; TRBD2 aligns across 9 bases. The CDR3 runs to 16 residues. CDR1 MNHEY and CDR2 SVGAGI come from the germline V gene. Trimming cost V 4 bases and J 3 bases; bases outside gene matches: 6. CDR3 sequence: CASSSFSGGHTGELFF. CDR3 coding DNA: TGTGCCAGCAGTTCCTTTAGCGGGGGCCACACCGGGGAGCTGTTTTTT.

This clonotype was observed a handful of times. The chain combines TRBV5-5 with TRBJ1-1; D gene unclear. Germline V gene sequence: CDR1 SGHKS, CDR2 YYEKEE (reference sequence). Trimming pared 1 base from V and 0 bases from J, leaving 7 bases between. The length of the CDR3 is 14 residues. The chain's CDR3 is CASSLFGLNTEAFF. CDR3 nucleotide sequence: TGTGCCAGCAGCTTGTTTGGGTTGAACACTGAAGCTTTCTTT.

This clonotype showed up many times. This chain joins TRBV7-2 and TRBJ2-2, with D unresolved. The germline V and J ends were trimmed by 3 bases and 4 bases, with 12 bases remaining between them. The CDR3 runs to 15 residues. CDR1 is SGHTA, CDR2 FQGNSA, per germline. In DNA, the CDR3 is TGTGCCAGCAGCTTTTCCGGGCCCTTCACCGGGGAGCTGTTTTTT. Translated: CASSFSGPFTGELFF.

This chain connects TRBV2 to TRBJ2-2, with TRBD2 matching 7 bases. The CDR3 is 14 residues long. The junction had 4 bases not matched to a gene; V was cut back by 6 bases and J by 3 bases. Germline V gene lookup returns CDR1 SNHLY and CDR2 FYNNEI. CDR3 nucleotides: TGTGCCAGCAGGGGGACTACCGACACCGGGGAGCTGTTTTTT. Translation: CASRGTTDTGELFF.

V gene TRBV4-1 combines with J gene TRBJ2-5; 9 bases are shared with TRBD1. The CDR3 runs 14 residues. Germline values: CDR1 MGHRA, CDR2 YSYEKL. Unmatched junction bases numbered 6, after V lost 3 bases and J lost 7 bases. The CDR3 nucleotides are TGCGCCAGCAGCCATCCCTTACAGGGGGCGACCCAGTACTTC. Its protein is CASSHPLQGATQYF.

This clonotype came up many times. The chain has TRBV7-2 and TRBJ1-5; D unresolved. The length of the CDR3 is 14 residues. Germline V gene data show CDR1 as SGHTA and CDR2 as FQGNSA. The germline V and J ends were trimmed by 1 base and 1 base, with 5 bases remaining between them. This CDR3 is CASSLVRSNQPQHF. The CDR3 bases are TGTGCCAGCAGCTTAGTCAGAAGCAATCAGCCCCAGCATTTT.

This clonotype was seen repeatedly, ten times or more. J is TRBJ2-5 and V is TRBV9; tentatively, D is TRBD1 or TRBD2 (5 bases each). Trimming removed 1 base at V and 0 bases at J, with 13 bases between. Germline CDR1 SGDLS, CDR2 YYNGEE. The CDR3 is 16 amino acids. The CDR3 bases are TGTGCCAGCAGCGTATACTCCGGGACCAACCAAGAGACCCAGTACTTC. It codes for CASSVYSGTNQETQYF.

This chain uses TRBV5-4 with TRBJ1-1; 11 nucleotides match TRBD1. The trim removed 5 bases at V and 0 bases at J, leaving 6 bases unmatched. The germline gives CDR1 SGHNT, CDR2 YYREEE (reference sequence). This CDR3 spans 16 amino acids. DNA for the CDR3: TGTGCCAGCAGAGGGACAGGGGGAGCCTTGAACACTGAAGCTTTCTTT. Its translation is CASRGTGGALNTEAFF.